This T cell receptor (beta chain) was observed in a study of metastatic and nonmetastatic thyroid tumors. General study points: Reports indicated that malignant thyroid tumors showed significantly higher TCR beta diversity than benign nodules did, in blood and tumor.

TCRdb re-clonotyped the PCR reads through MiXCR. In the table there are about 16,000 clones, around 31% of which are singletons. Of note for this clone: Its specificity is not known.

Patients underwent thyroid surgery, and none had received any treatment before it. Losses at the gene ends were 0 bases for V and 4 bases for J; bases not matched to a gene: 4. This CDR3 is built from 15 residues. The germline CDR1 and CDR2 sequences are LNHNV and YYDKDF (reference sequence). This chain joins TRBV15 and TRBJ2-7; 9 bases are a match to TRBD2. The sample taken for sequencing was tumor tissue. This clonotype was sampled from a male donor with papillary thyroid cancer or a benign thyroid nodule (not recorded which). Some clones in this sample may be carry-over from other donors' samples. CDR3 DNA: TGTGCCACCAGCAGAGATCCGGGACTAGCTTACGAGCAGTACTTC. This gives the protein CATSRDPGLAYEQYF.